Below are 24 T cell receptor beta chains sequenced from a single sample in a study of cytomegalovirus exposure and HLA in healthy donors. 60 Vbeta and 13 Jbeta primers were used in PCR. Data came from immunoSEQ multiplex PCR; TCRdb stores just in-frame clones and leaves some out. This sample carries roughly 150,000 clones, 78% of them seen once, and the ten largest clones take under 9%. Sequencing was carried out using PBMCs. These receptors originate from a woman aged 35 to 49 in good health and CMV-seropositive.

V gene TRBV7-6 combines with J gene TRBJ1-5; D gene uncertain. The CDR3 loop spans 15 amino acids. Germline V CDR1 and CDR2: SGHVS, FNYEAQ. With 5 bases removed from V and 0 bases from J, the gap between germline ends came to 11 bases. The CDR3 region has the DNA TGTGCCAGCAGCCCCTACCATAATAGCAATCAGCCCCAGCATTTT. It codes for CASSPYHNSNQPQHF.

The gene calls are TRBV6-5 and TRBJ1-5; D gene ambiguous. Per germline, CDR1 MNHEY and CDR2 SVGAGI. With 6 bases removed from V and 4 bases from J, the gap between germline ends came to 10 bases. This CDR3 has 13 amino acids. The CDR3 DNA sequence: TGTGCCAGCAGCCTTACTTTTAATCAGCCCCAGCATTTT. Translated: CASSLTFNQPQHF.

V and J are TRBV6-5 and TRBJ2-7; a weak D match, TRBD1 (5 bases). The V end lost 10 bases, the J end lost 3 bases, and 19 bases lay between the germline ends. CDR3 size: 14 residues. Germline V gives CDR1 MNHEY, CDR2 SVGAGI. The CDR3 DNA reads TGTGCCACCGGGCGCGCAGGGATCGACTACGAGCAGTACTTC. Translated, it gives CATGRAGIDYEQYF.

A word on this clone: Relative to the germline gene, one junction end is altered; a read error may explain this. The chain has TRBV10-2 and TRBJ1-5; D remains unclear. Per the germline V gene, CDR1 is WSHSY and CDR2 is SAAADI. CDR3 length equals 15 residues. The CDR3 loop reads CASKVREALAPAPAF. The CDR3 DNA is TGCGCCAGCAAGGTTCGAGAGGCCCTGGCCCCAGCCCCAGCATTT.

Remarks on this clone: Other DNA sequences within the sample encode an identical CDR3. CDR3 coding DNA: TGTGCCAGTAGCCCTTGGACTAGCGGTTCCTACGAGCAGTACTTC. Residues: CASSPWTSGSYEQYF. The V and J genes are TRBV19 and TRBJ2-7; the match to TRBD2 covers 10 bases. The CDR3 consists of 15 residues. The germline CDR1 and CDR2 sequences are LNHDA and SQIVND (reference sequence). V dropped 6 bases and J dropped 1; count of bases not matched to a gene: 6.

This sequence joins TRBV15 and TRBJ1-6; TRBD1 is a possible D gene (6 bases). Trimming shortened V by 5 bases and J by 7 bases, and 18 bases separated the two germline ends. CDR3 length equals 16 residues. In germline, CDR1 is LNHNV, CDR2 YYDKDF (reference sequence). As DNA, the CDR3 is TGTGCCACCAGCTCCGATCAGGGGATCAGGAATTCACCCCTCCACTTT. It specifies CATSSDQGIRNSPLHF.

The chain links TRBV6-1 to TRBJ2-3, with D unclear. V lost 1 base, J lost 11 bases, and 10 bases lay in between. Germline values: CDR1 MNHNS, CDR2 SASEGT. This CDR3 has 12 amino acids. This CDR3 reads CASSEVTVGQYF. The CDR3 bases are TGTGCCAGCAGTGAAGTGACTGTAGGGCAGTATTTT.

The chain combines TRBV30 with TRBJ1-2; D remains unclear. V was trimmed by 4 bases and J by 7 bases, leaving 13 bases between them. The CDR3 totals 12 residues. Germline V gives CDR1 GTSNPN, CDR2 SVGIG (reference sequence). CDR3 DNA sequence: TGTGCCTGGACCATGACTGATACTGGCTACACCTTC. It translates to CAWTMTDTGYTF.

The rearrangement uses TRBV11-2 and TRBJ2-1; D remains ambiguous. V was clipped by 0 bases and J by 9 bases, with 9 bases between them. This CDR3 contains 13 residues. CDR1 and CDR2 from the germline V gene are SGHAT and FQNNGV. The CDR3 DNA is TGTGCCAGCAGCTTAGATCTACGTATTGAGCAGTTCTTC. As protein: CASSLDLRIEQFF.

This chain uses TRBV7-2 with TRBJ1-6; TRBD1 matches at 7 bases. The germline gives CDR1 SGHTA, CDR2 FQGNSA. J lost 7 bases, V lost 5 bases, and 8 bases had no gene match. This CDR3 has 15 amino acids. CDR3 loop: CASSPQTGKNSPLHF. CDR3 coding DNA: TGTGCCAGCAGCCCCCAGACAGGGAAAAATTCACCCCTCCACTTT.

This sequence joins TRBV6-1 and TRBJ1-6; D is ambiguous. Trimming shortened V by 9 bases and J by 7 bases, and 13 bases separated the two germline ends. Germline V gene data show CDR1 as MNHNS and CDR2 as SASEGT. The CDR3 has 13 amino acids. Here the CDR3 reads CASQTLLNSPLHF. CDR3 in DNA: TGTGCCAGTCAGACACTGTTAAATTCACCCCTCCACTTT.

The V gene is TRBV6-1, the J gene TRBJ2-5, with a tentative D call TRBD2 (6 bases). There are 13 residues in the CDR3. From germline, CDR1 is MNHNS and CDR2 SASEGT. Trimming left V 6 bases short and J 3 bases short, with 11 bases between. CDR3 sequence (DNA): TGTGCCAGCAGCTGGGACTGGAAAGAGACCCAGTACTTC. This sequence encodes CASSWDWKETQYF.

This chain connects TRBV19 to TRBJ1-2; D is ambiguous. The ends were cut back, 3 bases at V and 0 bases at J, with 5 bases in the middle. The germline V gene has CDR1 LNHDA and CDR2 SQIVND (reference sequence). This CDR3 has 13 residues. In nucleotides, the CDR3 is TGTGCCAGTAGTATCGAGACTAACTATGGCTACACCTTC. Amino acids: CASSIETNYGYTF.

This clone has only a few counts. The chain has TRBV4-2 and TRBJ2-6; 10 bases fit TRBD2. With V trimmed by 4 bases and J by 1 base, 19 bases remained unmatched. The germline CDR1 and CDR2 sequences are LGHNA and YNFKEQ. This CDR3 has 22 residues. The CDR3 protein is CASSPWGRTSSGGGSGANVLTF. Written as DNA, the CDR3 is TGTGCCAGCAGCCCATGGGGTCGAACCTCTAGCGGGGGCGGGTCTGGGGCCAACGTCCTGACTTTC.

This clone was counted once. The gene calls are TRBV6-1 and TRBJ1-2; no firm D call. This CDR3 spans 13 amino acids. Germline V CDR1 and CDR2: MNHNS, SASEGT. V lost 6 bases and J lost 8, with 16 bases in between. This chain's CDR3 is CASSLSQDRGYTF. The CDR3 DNA follows: TGTGCCAGCAGCCTTAGTCAGGATCGCGGCTACACCTTC.

V gene TRBV20-1 combines with J gene TRBJ1-2; D is unclear. The V gene lost 3 bases and the J gene lost 8 bases, with 10 bases spanning the gap. This CDR3 has 11 amino acids. In germline, CDR1 is DFQATT, CDR2 SNEGSKA (reference sequence). The DNA of the CDR3 is TGCAGTGCTAGTTTTGGGAGAGGCTACACCTTC. Its translation is CSASFGRGYTF.

The chain is built from TRBV19 and TRBJ1-2, with D possibly TRBD1 on 6 matching bases. This CDR3 has 13 amino acids. Germline CDR1 reads LNHDA; CDR2 reads SQIVND (reference sequence). V was cut by 5 bases and J by 2 bases, with 9 bases left in between. The CDR3 DNA is TGTGCCAGTAGTCCAACAGGGAACTATGGCTACACCTTC. Protein product: CASSPTGNYGYTF.

The CDR3 sequence is CASSPRQGANTEAFF. CDR3 bases: TGTGCCAGCTCCCCGAGACAGGGGGCAAACACTGAAGCTTTCTTT. This rearrangement joins TRBV18 to TRBJ1-1, with 10 bases lining up with TRBD1. In germline, CDR1 is KGHSH, CDR2 LQKENI. The CDR3 has 15 amino acids. After removal of 6 bases from V and 2 bases from J, the junction contained 6 bases not matched to a gene.

This clone was seen a few times. V is TRBV5-4 and J is TRBJ2-2; D ambiguous. Deletions cut 2 bases from V and 1 base from J, with 6 bases between. The CDR3 has 14 amino acids. CDR1 and CDR2 (germline): SGHNT, YYREEE (reference sequence). CDR3 sequence (DNA): TGTGCCAGCAGCTTCACGGTGAACACCGGGGAGCTGTTTTTT. Translated: CASSFTVNTGELFF.

This clone was counted a few times. This sequence joins TRBV27 and TRBJ1-1, with D possibly matching TRBD1 (5 bases). The length of the CDR3 is 12 residues. The germline V gene has CDR1 MNHEY and CDR2 SMNVEV (reference sequence). The V gene lost 3 bases and the J gene lost 8 bases, with 10 bases spanning the gap. CDR3 region: CASSFIGGEAFF. The CDR3 DNA is TGTGCCAGCAGTTTTATTGGGGGGGAAGCTTTCTTT.

The chain carries TRBV30 and TRBJ1-2; TRBD1 is a possible D gene (6 bases). The CDR3 has 14 residues. From germline, CDR1 is GTSNPN and CDR2 SVGIG (reference sequence). Trimming took 3 bases from V and 7 from J, leaving 18 bases between them. CDR3 bases: TGTGCCTGGAGCCCTACCGCCAGGGGTTTTGGCTACACCTTC. Its protein is CAWSPTARGFGYTF.

Here the CDR3 reads CASSLQGHEQFF. In DNA, the CDR3 is TGTGCCAGCAGTCTCCAGGGGCATGAGCAGTTCTTC. The chain has TRBV21-1 and TRBJ2-1; the table assigns TRBD1, which was not confirmed against the DNA. TRBV21-1 represents a pseudogene. The CDR3 has 12 amino acids.

This clone was seen more than once but under ten times. This rearrangement joins TRBV7-2 to TRBJ1-1; TRBD1 is a possible D gene (6 bases). CDR1 is SGHTA, CDR2 FQGNSA, per germline. The CDR3 has 14 amino acids. Trimming pared 3 bases from V and 5 bases from J, leaving 13 bases between. In DNA, the CDR3 is TGTGCCAGCAGCTTCAGGGGCGGAAAGACTGAAGCTTTCTTT. Translating gives CASSFRGGKTEAFF.

CDR3 protein: CASSPYGSKRYGYTF. The CDR3 nucleotides read TGTGCCAGCAGCCCCTACGGGTCCAAGCGCTATGGCTACACCTTC. V usage is TRBV5-6 and J usage is TRBJ1-2, with D hard to call. Trimming left V 4 bases short and J 4 bases short, with 17 bases between. The germline gives CDR1 SGHDT, CDR2 YYEEEE. There are 15 residues in the CDR3.